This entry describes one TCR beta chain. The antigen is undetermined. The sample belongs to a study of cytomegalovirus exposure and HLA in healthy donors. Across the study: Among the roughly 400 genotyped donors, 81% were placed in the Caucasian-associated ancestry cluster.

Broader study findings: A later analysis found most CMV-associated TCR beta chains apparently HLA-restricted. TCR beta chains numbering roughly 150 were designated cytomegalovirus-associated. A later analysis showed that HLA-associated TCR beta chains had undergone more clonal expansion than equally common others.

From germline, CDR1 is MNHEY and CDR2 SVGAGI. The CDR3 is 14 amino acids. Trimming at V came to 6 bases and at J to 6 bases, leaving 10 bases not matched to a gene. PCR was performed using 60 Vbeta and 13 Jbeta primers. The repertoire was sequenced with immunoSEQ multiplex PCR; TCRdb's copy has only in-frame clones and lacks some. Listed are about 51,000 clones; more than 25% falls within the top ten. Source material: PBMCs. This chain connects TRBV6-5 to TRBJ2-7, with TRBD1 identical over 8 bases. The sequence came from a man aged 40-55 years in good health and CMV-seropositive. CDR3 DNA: TGTGCCAGCAGGAGACAGGGGTCGTCGGGCGAGCAGTACTTC. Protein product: CASRRQGSSGEQYF.